These 28 T cell receptor beta chains originate from one sample sequenced in a study of Graves' ophthalmopathy and Graves' hyperthyroidism (dated by TCRdb to the late 2010s). Instrument used: Illumina HiSeq 2000. TCR beta CDR3 regions were amplified from RNA transcripts for repertoire sequencing. The first round was an RT-PCR using HTBI primers with the Qiagen OneStep RT-PCR kit, and this first round was followed by a second-round multiplex PCR, then size selection and purification. TCRdb ran its own pipeline on the public reads, namely fastp trimming at Q25 and MiXCR clone calling, and kept in-frame beta chains. Rows with a matching CDR3 protein are joined into one entry that keeps the most common DNA and genes. This sample lists approximately 540,000 distinct CDR3 sequences; about 35% were detected once. Jointly, the top ten make up approximately 4.1% of the sample. The sample consisted of peripheral blood or thyroid tissue (not recorded which). The receptors derive from an adult man with Graves' hyperthyroidism.

The table lists this clonotype with many counts. The rearrangement uses TRBV20-1 and TRBJ1-1; D might be TRBD1 (5 bases). Trimming shortened V by 3 bases and J by 8 bases, and 13 bases separated the two germline ends. The CDR3 contains 12 residues. CDR1 and CDR2 from the germline V gene are DFQATT and SNEGSKA (reference sequence). CDR3 coding DNA: TGCAGTGCTAGTAGGGGAACGCTCGAAGCTTTCTTT. Translated, it gives CSASRGTLEAFF.

There are many counts of this clonotype. The V gene is TRBV20-1, the J gene TRBJ1-1; a possible D gene is TRBD1 (5 bases). V lost 0 bases and J lost 1, with 12 bases in between. This CDR3 spans 15 amino acids. Germline CDR1 is DFQATT and CDR2 is SNEGSKA (reference sequence). The CDR3 spells CSARDIGQGNTEAFF. CDR3 bases: TGCAGTGCTAGAGATATCGGGCAGGGGAACACTGAAGCTTTCTTT.

At least ten counts were recorded for this clonotype. The chain joins TRBV7-9 to TRBJ2-6; 8 bases are shared with TRBD2. Germline CDR1 and CDR2: SEHNR and FQNEAQ (reference sequence). After removal of 5 bases from V and 3 bases from J, the junction contained 18 bases not matched to a gene. The CDR3 spans 20 residues. As DNA, the CDR3 is TGTGCCAGCAGCCGGCTGGTGGGGACTAGTAGTTTTGGTGGGGCCAACGTCCTGACTTTC. Translated, it gives CASSRLVGTSSFGGANVLTF.

J is TRBJ2-7 and V is TRBV29-1; TRBD1 might be the D (5 bases). Germline CDR1 reads SQVTM; CDR2 reads ANQGSEA. The CDR3 is 9 residues long. V lost 8 bases to trimming and J lost 7 bases, with 9 bases between them. CDR3 protein: CSLAGEQYF. DNA of the CDR3: TGCAGCTTAGCAGGGGAGCAGTACTTC.

This clonotype was found many times. The rearrangement uses TRBV20-1 and TRBJ2-7, with TRBD1 matching over 7 bases. The CDR3 covers 12 residues. Per the germline V gene, CDR1 is DFQATT and CDR2 is SNEGSKA (reference sequence). The junction had 7 bases not matched to a gene; V was cut back by 6 bases and J by 5 bases. In DNA form, the CDR3 reads TGCAGTGCGAGTGGAACAGGGGACGAGCAGTACTTC. Translation gives CSASGTGDEQYF.

This chain links TRBV29-1 with TRBJ1-3; D unclear. The ends were cut back, 6 bases at V and 7 bases at J, with 10 bases in the middle. This CDR3 region has 11 residues. Germline lookup yields CDR1 SQVTM and CDR2 ANQGSEA. Here the CDR3 DNA reads TGCAGCGTGGACCCGGCCAACACCATATATTTT. Amino acids: CSVDPANTIYF.

As regards this clonotype: This may stem from a read error, because a much larger clone lies one nucleotide away. This chain connects TRBV20-1 to TRBJ1-2; 7 nucleotides agree with TRBD1. This CDR3 contains 15 residues. With V trimmed by 1 base and J by 8 bases, 13 bases remained unmatched. Per the germline V gene, CDR1 is DFQATT and CDR2 is SNEGSKA (reference sequence). The CDR3 region is CSARVARQGVGGYTF. The CDR3 DNA is TGCAGTGCTAGAGTGGCGAGACAGGGAGTTGGAGGCTACACCTTC.

At least ten counts were recorded for this clonotype. The CDR3 is CASSTRDRGGYGYTF. The CDR3 DNA sequence: TGTGCCAGTAGTACCCGGGACAGGGGCGGCTATGGCTACACCTTC. V and J are TRBV19 and TRBJ1-2; 10 bases agree with TRBD1. CDR1 and CDR2 (germline): LNHDA, SQIVND (reference sequence). The junction had 6 bases not matched to a gene; V was cut back by 4 bases and J by 4 bases. The CDR3 is 15 residues long.

This clonotype was recorded a few times. The rearrangement joins TRBV11-2 to TRBJ2-7; TRBD1 agrees at 7 bases. The CDR3 spans 16 residues. Germline V CDR1 and CDR2: SGHAT, FQNNGV. The trim removed 4 bases at V and 0 bases at J, leaving 9 bases unmatched. CDR3 residues: CASSSKGALSSYEQYF. The CDR3, as DNA: TGTGCCAGCAGCTCCAAGGGGGCCTTAAGCTCCTACGAGCAGTACTTC.

This clonotype was recorded many times. This rearrangement joins TRBV29-1 to TRBJ2-5; 8 bases match TRBD1. Germline-derived CDR1 and CDR2 are SQVTM and ANQGSEA. V was clipped by 3 bases and J by 1 base; unmatched bases: 7. There are 15 residues in the CDR3. DNA for the CDR3: TGCAGCGTTGATGGTGCGGGACAGGTCCAAGAGACCCAGTACTTC. Protein product: CSVDGAGQVQETQYF.

The CDR3 DNA reads as TGCAGTGCTACGAGACAGGGGACAGATACGCAGTATTTT. It is translated as CSATRQGTDTQYF. The chain employs TRBV20-1 and TRBJ2-3; 8 nucleotides agree with TRBD1. The CDR3 sequence is 13 residues long. The germline gives CDR1 DFQATT, CDR2 SNEGSKA (reference sequence). V lost 4 bases and J lost 3; bases outside the gene matches: 3.

There are many counts of this clonotype. The CDR3 loop reads CSAERDPVEETQYF. The CDR3 region has the DNA TGCAGTGCTGAAAGGGACCCGGTCGAAGAGACCCAGTACTTC. V and J are TRBV20-1 and TRBJ2-5; either TRBD1 or TRBD2 may supply D (5 bases each). This CDR3 is 14 amino acids long. CDR1 DFQATT and CDR2 SNEGSKA come from the germline V gene (reference sequence). V lost 5 bases to trimming and J lost 3 bases, with 16 bases between them.

V usage is TRBV27 and J usage is TRBJ1-5, with D unresolved. There are 15 residues in the CDR3. V was clipped by 2 bases and J by 0 bases, with 8 bases between them. CDR1 is MNHEY, CDR2 SMNVEV, per germline (reference sequence). CDR3 coding DNA: TGTGCCAGCAGTTTAAACAGTTATAGCAATCAGCCCCAGCATTTT. Translation gives CASSLNSYSNQPQHF.

The gene calls are TRBV10-3 and TRBJ1-2; 9 bases are a match to TRBD1. This CDR3 has 16 residues. The germline V gene encodes CDR1 ENHRY and CDR2 SYGVKD. With 0 bases clipped from V and 3 bases from J, the junction kept 5 bases outside the gene matches. The DNA of the CDR3 is TGTGCCATCAGTGAGTCGTACAGGACAGGGGACTATGGCTACACCTTC. Encoded protein: CAISESYRTGDYGYTF.

This clonotype was seen ten or more times. The V and J genes are TRBV5-8 and TRBJ1-2, with a weak D call TRBD1 (5 bases). Deletions cut 5 bases from V and 4 bases from J, with 15 bases between. This CDR3 has 14 amino acids. CDR1 is SGHTS, CDR2 YDEGEE, per germline. In nucleotides, the CDR3 is TGTGCCAGCAGTATGGGGGACGGACCCTATGGCTACACCTTC. This codes for CASSMGDGPYGYTF.

This clonotype was observed many times. This chain uses TRBV5-6 with TRBJ2-5; 9 nucleotides agree with TRBD2. Germline loops: CDR1 SGHDT, CDR2 YYEEEE. Trimming removed 5 bases from V and 5 bases from J; junction bases left unmatched: 7. The CDR3 has 14 amino acids. The chain's CDR3 is CASSRLAGAETQYF. The CDR3 DNA is TGTGCCAGCAGTAGGTTAGCGGGAGCGGAGACCCAGTACTTC.

The chain carries TRBV12-3 or TRBV12-4 and TRBJ1-1; weak D call: TRBD1 (6 bases). V lost 6 bases, J lost 7 bases, and 9 bases lay in between. CDR3 length: 11 residues. The CDR3 sequence: CASREDSEAFF. The CDR3 DNA reads as TGTGCCAGCAGGGAGGACAGTGAAGCTTTCTTT.

This clonotype was observed a single time. One end of the junction varies from germline; a read error may be responsible. V gene TRBV20-1 combines with J gene TRBJ2-5; D might be TRBD2 (6 bases). From germline, CDR1 is DFQATT and CDR2 SNEGSKA (reference sequence). The CDR3 sequence is 15 residues long. For the CDR3, the DNA is TGCGGTGCCCAAGCGGGCGGGGACCACCAAGAGACCCAGTACTTC. This sequence encodes CGAQAGGDHQETQYF.

A word on this clonotype: This clone may be a read error of a much larger clone one base away. This chain uses TRBV10-3 with TRBJ1-4; 8 bases fit TRBD1. CDR1 and CDR2 (germline): ENHRY, SYGVKD. CDR3 size: 16 residues. The DNA for the CDR3 is TGTGCCAGCAGTGTGAGCCAGGGGGCCTCTAATGAAAAACCGTTTTTT. Encoded protein: CASSVSQGASNEKPFF.

This chain joins TRBV6-5 and TRBJ2-2, with D possibly TRBD1 on 8 matching bases. Germline V gene lookup returns CDR1 MNHEY and CDR2 SVGAGI. The CDR3 contains 17 residues. Deletions cut 2 bases from V and 2 bases from J, with 15 bases between. The CDR3 spells CASSYGGAGGNTGELFF. DNA for the CDR3: TGTGCCAGCAGTTACGGGGGGGCAGGGGGCAACACCGGGGAGCTGTTTTTT.

Many counts were recorded for this clonotype. CDR3 coding DNA: TGCGCCAGCAGCTTGGGCCGCTTTCCCTACGAGCAGTACTTC. Protein: CASSLGRFPYEQYF. The chain has TRBV5-1 and TRBJ2-7, with unresolved D. The V gene's germline CDR1 is SGHRS and CDR2 YFSETQ. V lost 0 bases and J 2 bases, leaving 9 bases between the germline ends. The CDR3 is 14 amino acids. Variable domain in full (rest from reference TRBV5-1 and TRBJ2-7): KAGVTQTPRYLIKTRGQQVTLSCSPISGHRSVSWYQQTPGQGLQFLFEYFSETQRNKGNFPGRFSGRQFSNSRSEMNVSTLELGDSALYLCASSLGRFPYEQYFGPGTRLTVT.

The rearrangement links TRBV20-1 to TRBJ2-3; the D gene is possibly TRBD2 (6 bases). Germline V gene lookup returns CDR1 DFQATT and CDR2 SNEGSKA (reference sequence). Trimming removed 3 bases from V and 1 base from J, with 17 bases in between. There are 16 residues in the CDR3. CDR3 region: CSARGTGEARTDTQYF. In DNA, the CDR3 is TGCAGTGCTAGGGGGACGGGAGAGGCACGCACAGATACGCAGTATTTT.

The rearrangement uses TRBV7-6 and TRBJ2-3; 7 nucleotides agree with TRBD1. Trimming took 5 bases from V and 0 from J; bases not matched to a gene: 17. The CDR3 loop spans 19 amino acids. Germline lookup yields CDR1 SGHVS and CDR2 FNYEAQ. In DNA form, the CDR3 reads TGTGCCAGCAGCCGAGTCCGGGACAGCTTGTTTTATAGCACAGATACGCAGTATTTT. It codes for CASSRVRDSLFYSTDTQYF.

In the case of this clonotype: One base away lies a much larger clone, so this may be a sequencing read error. The chain links TRBV12-3 or TRBV12-4 to TRBJ1-5, with unresolved D. This CDR3 has 14 residues. With 4 bases removed from V and 7 bases from J, the gap between germline ends came to 14 bases. CDR3 coding DNA: TGTGCCAGCAGTTGCCAAGAACAACGGCAGCCCCAGCATTTT. It translates to CASSCQEQRQPQHF.

The gene calls are TRBV20-1 and TRBJ1-1, with 10 nucleotides matching TRBD1. The CDR3 sequence is 13 residues long. The ends lost 6 bases at V and 4 bases at J; junction bases unmatched: 5. Looked up from germline, CDR1 is DFQATT and CDR2 is SNEGSKA (reference sequence). For the CDR3, the DNA is TGCAGTGCAGGGGACAGGGGCCCCACTGAAGCTTTCTTT. It specifies CSAGDRGPTEAFF.

The chain is built from TRBV14 and TRBJ2-2; weak D call: TRBD1 (5 bases). V was pared by 1 base and J by 4 bases, with 7 bases between. The CDR3 is 14 residues long. CDR1 and CDR2 (germline): SGHDN, FVKESK. The CDR3 sequence is CASSQVGVTGELFF. The CDR3 DNA is TGTGCCAGCAGCCAAGTAGGGGTCACCGGGGAGCTGTTTTTT.

Many counts were recorded for this clonotype. The chain joins TRBV7-9 to TRBJ1-4; D is unclear. The CDR3 loop spans 16 amino acids. The germline CDR1 and CDR2 sequences are SEHNR and FQNEAQ (reference sequence). V lost 5 bases and J 8 bases, leaving 21 bases between the germline ends. CDR3 sequence reads: CASSPIDFPSGEKLFF. Written as DNA, the CDR3 is TGTGCCAGCAGCCCCATTGATTTCCCGTCGGGGGAAAAACTGTTTTTT.

This clonotype was counted many times. V and J are TRBV7-9 and TRBJ1-6; 7 bases align to TRBD1. The junction had 7 bases not matched to a gene; V was cut back by 2 bases and J by 6 bases. This CDR3 is built from 16 residues. Per germline, CDR1 SEHNR and CDR2 FQNEAQ (reference sequence). The chain's CDR3 is CASSLLGGALNSPLHF. CDR3 bases: TGTGCCAGCAGCTTACTAGGGGGCGCTCTTAATTCACCCCTCCACTTT.